The 11 T cell receptor beta chains below all came from one sample that was sequenced in a study of graft-versus-host responses after intestinal transplantation (dated by TCRdb to the early 2020s). The meaning of the sample's time point label: cells obtained before transplantation from donor or recipient. Receptor libraries were prepared by the immunoSEQ multiplex PCR assay. The clones in this table, taken by TCRdb from immuneACCESS, are in-frame only. Not every clone is retained; where verified, under half of the shortfall comes from an unresolved V gene, and the cause of the rest is unknown. The sample records under 150,000 clones, about 92% of which are singletons. Over 0.15% of the sample is held by the ten biggest clonotypes. These TCRs are of unknown antigen specificity. Sequences were derived from unstimulated CD4+ T cells sorted from spleen or lymph node cells, sampled before intestinal transplant. The receptors were sampled from a human donor who received an intestinal transplant.

The chain has TRBV6-5 and TRBJ1-1; D not certain. Deletions cut 0 bases from V and 2 bases from J, with 13 bases between. The CDR3 totals 16 residues. The V gene's germline CDR1 is MNHEY and CDR2 SVGAGI. The CDR3 here is CASSYSTNSFNTEAFF. CDR3 nucleotides: TGTGCCAGCAGTTACTCGACGAACAGTTTTAACACTGAAGCTTTCTTT.

This sequence joins TRBV7-6 and TRBJ2-3; weak D call: TRBD2 (5 bases). The germline V gene has CDR1 SGHVS and CDR2 FNYEAQ. The CDR3 contains 15 residues. Trimming removed 5 bases from V and 6 bases from J, with 18 bases in between. CDR3 bases: TGTGCCAGCAGCACTTCGGAGGTTCGCGAGGATACGCAGTATTTT. Protein sequence: CASSTSEVREDTQYF.

CDR3 in DNA: TGTGCCAGCAGTAACCCGGGTTCCACTGAAGCTTTCTTT. Translation: CASSNPGSTEAFF. The rearrangement uses TRBV27 and TRBJ1-1; the D is unclear. This CDR3 has 13 amino acids. The V gene's germline CDR1 is MNHEY and CDR2 SMNVEV (reference sequence). Trimming cost V 5 bases and J 4 bases, with 11 bases left between them.

The rearrangement links TRBV7-2 to TRBJ2-1, with D possibly matching TRBD1 (5 bases). Germline V gene data show CDR1 as SGHTA and CDR2 as FQGNSA. CDR3 length: 15 amino acids. The V gene lost 5 bases and the J gene lost 12 bases, with 23 bases spanning the gap. In DNA form, the CDR3 reads TGTGCCAGCAGCGTCGGACACACCGAGTCTCGAGGGCAGTTCTTC. Protein: CASSVGHTESRGQFF.

The table lists this clone with a few counts. The chain carries TRBV19 and TRBJ2-7; 7 nucleotides agree with TRBD2. The J segment lost 5 bases and the V segment lost 8 bases, leaving 15 bases of the junction unmatched. Germline V gene data show CDR1 as LNHDA and CDR2 as SQIVND (reference sequence). CDR3 length equals 15 residues. The CDR3 loop reads CASPIPLALIHEQYF. In DNA, the CDR3 is TGTGCCAGTCCCATCCCACTAGCGCTTATCCACGAGCAGTACTTC.

V and J are TRBV7-2 and TRBJ2-1, with D tentatively TRBD2 (6 bases). Germline assignment: CDR1 SGHTA and CDR2 FQGNSA. The CDR3 contains 17 residues. V lost 7 bases and J lost 4, with 23 bases in between. In DNA, the CDR3 is TGTGCCAGCACCTCTCCGTCCGGGGACTGGAGATACAATGAGCAGTTCTTC. Encoded protein: CASTSPSGDWRYNEQFF.

The chain is built from TRBV2 and TRBJ1-5; 8 bases line up with TRBD1. The germline CDR1 and CDR2 sequences are SNHLY and FYNNEI. V lost 4 bases, J lost 4 bases, and 3 bases stayed unmatched. The CDR3 runs 14 residues. CDR3 residues: CASSARQGNQPQHF. The CDR3 DNA is TGTGCCAGCAGTGCCCGACAGGGGAATCAGCCCCAGCATTTT.

The chain has TRBV2 and TRBJ2-1; D may be TRBD1 (5 bases). CDR1 is SNHLY and CDR2 is FYNNEI in the germline V gene. V gave up 4 bases and J gave up 7 bases, with 20 bases separating them. This CDR3 comprises 16 residues. CDR3 sequence: CASSGGWQGFRNEQFF. CDR3 in DNA: TGTGCCAGCAGTGGTGGGTGGCAGGGATTTAGGAATGAGCAGTTCTTC.

The CDR3 is CASSQVRGAGDTQYF. For the CDR3, the DNA is TGTGCCAGCAGCCAAGTTCGGGGGGCGGGAGATACGCAGTATTTT. V is TRBV14 and J is TRBJ2-3, with D perhaps matching TRBD2 (7 bases). Trimming cost V 1 base and J 5 bases, with 13 bases left between them. CDR3 length: 15 residues. Per germline, CDR1 SGHDN and CDR2 FVKESK.

The gene calls are TRBV5-4 and TRBJ1-2; TRBD1 is a possible D gene (5 bases). The CDR3 totals 14 residues. Germline-derived CDR1 and CDR2 are SGHNT and YYREEE (reference sequence). Trimming stripped 0 bases from V and 3 bases from J, with 9 bases between. CDR3 residues: CASSLAVGDYGYTF. The DNA of the CDR3 is TGTGCCAGCAGCTTGGCGGTGGGGGACTATGGCTACACCTTC.

The V call is TRBV10-3, the J call TRBJ1-6, with a tentative D call TRBD1 (6 bases). The CDR3 runs to 14 residues. V was cut by 7 bases and J by 5 bases, with 12 bases left in between. Germline V gene lookup returns CDR1 ENHRY and CDR2 SYGVKD. The CDR3 bases are TGTGCCATCACCCGGGGGACAAATAATTCACCCCTCCACTTT. This codes for CAITRGTNNSPLHF.